The rows below give T cell receptor beta chains drawn from one sample of a study of cytotoxic CD8 clonotypes in ibrutinib-treated CLL. TCRdb's copy holds only in-frame clones and misses some; the assay was immunoSEQ multiplex PCR. The profile shows fewer than 400,000 clones, 67% of them singletons. The source material was PBMCs, sampled after 36 months of ibrutinib treatment. The source is a human donor with chronic lymphocytic leukemia. The CDR3 runs from the conserved cysteine through the conserved F or W. The order of the fields is clone size, V gene, D gene, J gene, CDR3 protein, CDR3 DNA. D genes are given only for firm matches. Not every row has a clone size; where given, it reads once, few, many or a size class.

abundance: .; v_gene: TRBV18; d_gene: .; j_gene: TRBJ1-5; CDR3aa: CASSPLANQPQHF; CDR3nt: TGTGCCAGCTCACCTCTGGCTAACCAGCCCCAGCATTTT
abundance: .; v_gene: TRBV9; d_gene: TRBD1; j_gene: TRBJ2-1; CDR3aa: CASSVVGQGAREQFF; CDR3nt: TGTGCCAGCAGCGTAGTTGGTCAGGGGGCGCGTGAGCAGTTCTTC
abundance: .; v_gene: TRBV9; d_gene: TRBD1; j_gene: TRBJ1-4; CDR3aa: CASSVAPGQSNEKLFF; CDR3nt: TGTGCCAGCAGCGTAGCCCCGGGACAGTCTAATGAAAAACTGTTTTTT
abundance: .; v_gene: TRBV11-3; d_gene: .; j_gene: TRBJ2-1; CDR3aa: CASSPRDTYNEQFF; CDR3nt: TGTGCCAGCAGCCCCCGGGACACATACAATGAGCAGTTCTTC
abundance: .; v_gene: TRBV29-1; d_gene: TRBD2; j_gene: TRBJ2-7; CDR3aa: CSVVAGGRWDEQYF; CDR3nt: TGCAGCGTTGTAGCGGGAGGGCGTTGGGACGAGCAGTACTTC
abundance: .; v_gene: TRBV5-6; d_gene: .; j_gene: TRBJ2-7; CDR3aa: CASSLGRQPYEQYF; CDR3nt: TGTGCCAGCAGCTTGGGGAGGCAACCCTACGAGCAGTACTTC
abundance: .; v_gene: TRBV7-2; d_gene: .; j_gene: TRBJ2-3; CDR3aa: CASSSRPSGTDTQYF; CDR3nt: TGTGCCAGCAGCTCGCGGCCTAGCGGCACAGATACGCAGTATTTT
abundance: .; v_gene: TRBV5-6; d_gene: .; j_gene: TRBJ2-1; CDR3aa: CASSFIRFEQFF; CDR3nt: TGTGCCAGCAGCTTTATTCGGTTTGAGCAGTTCTTC
abundance: few; v_gene: TRBV27; d_gene: TRBD2; j_gene: TRBJ2-1; CDR3aa: CASSLRLARFYNEQFF; CDR3nt: TGTGCCAGCAGTCTCCGACTAGCCAGATTCTACAATGAGCAGTTCTTC
abundance: .; v_gene: TRBV7-2; d_gene: .; j_gene: TRBJ2-3; CDR3aa: CASSLFGGTGTDTQYF; CDR3nt: TGTGCCAGCAGCTTATTTGGCGGGACGGGGACAGATACGCAGTATTTT
abundance: .; v_gene: TRBV5-5; d_gene: .; j_gene: TRBJ1-4; CDR3aa: CASSLQGPASTNEKLFF; CDR3nt: TGTGCCAGCAGCTTGCAGGGACCCGCCTCAACTAATGAAAAACTGTTTTTT
abundance: .; v_gene: TRBV25-1; d_gene: .; j_gene: TRBJ1-1; CDR3aa: CASRDEGFGPNTEAFF; CDR3nt: TGTGCCAGCAGAGATGAAGGGTTCGGGCCTAACACTGAAGCTTTCTTT
abundance: .; v_gene: TRBV29-1; d_gene: .; j_gene: TRBJ1-1; CDR3aa: CSVEENSLNTEAFF; CDR3nt: TGCAGCGTTGAAGAGAACAGCTTGAACACTGAAGCTTTCTTT
abundance: .; v_gene: TRBV10-1; d_gene: .; j_gene: TRBJ1-2; CDR3aa: CASSDSLRYTF; CDR3nt: TGCGCCAGCAGTGATTCCCTTCGATACACCTTC
abundance: .; v_gene: TRBV27; d_gene: .; j_gene: TRBJ2-2; CDR3aa: CASSFIGAHTGELFF; CDR3nt: TGTGCCAGCAGTTTTATAGGGGCGCACACCGGGGAGCTGTTTTTT
abundance: .; v_gene: TRBV28; d_gene: .; j_gene: TRBJ2-7; CDR3aa: CASSRDRSTEQYF; CDR3nt: TGTGCCAGCAGCCGGGACCGATCAACCGAGCAGTACTTC
abundance: .; v_gene: TRBV4-3; d_gene: TRBD2; j_gene: TRBJ2-7; CDR3aa: CASSQDGAGGYSYEQYF; CDR3nt: TGCGCCAGCAGCCAAGATGGGGCGGGGGGATACTCCTACGAGCAGTACTTC
abundance: once; v_gene: TRBV7-6; d_gene: TRBD2; j_gene: TRBJ2-5; CDR3aa: CASSQQVQRGVETQYF; CDR3nt: TGTGCCAGCAGCCAACAGGTTCAGCGGGGGGTGGAGACCCAGTACTTC